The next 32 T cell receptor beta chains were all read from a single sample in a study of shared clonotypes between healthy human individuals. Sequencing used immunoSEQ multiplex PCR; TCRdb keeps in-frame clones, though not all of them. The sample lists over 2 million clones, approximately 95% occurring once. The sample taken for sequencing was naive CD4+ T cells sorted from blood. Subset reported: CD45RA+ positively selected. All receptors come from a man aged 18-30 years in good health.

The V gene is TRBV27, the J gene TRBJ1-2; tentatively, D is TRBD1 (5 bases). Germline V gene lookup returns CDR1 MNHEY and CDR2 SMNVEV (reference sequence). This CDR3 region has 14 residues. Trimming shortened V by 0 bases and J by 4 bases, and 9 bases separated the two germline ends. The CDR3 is CASSLSYGGYGYTF. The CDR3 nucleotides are TGTGCCAGCAGTTTATCGTACGGGGGCTATGGCTACACCTTC.

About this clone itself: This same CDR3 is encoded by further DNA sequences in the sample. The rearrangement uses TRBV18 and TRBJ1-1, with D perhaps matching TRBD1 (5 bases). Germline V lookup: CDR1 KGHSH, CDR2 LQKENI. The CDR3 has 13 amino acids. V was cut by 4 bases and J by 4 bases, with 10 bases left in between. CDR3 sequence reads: CASSRGDSTEAFF. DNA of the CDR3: TGTGCCAGCTCACGGGGGGACTCCACTGAAGCTTTCTTT.

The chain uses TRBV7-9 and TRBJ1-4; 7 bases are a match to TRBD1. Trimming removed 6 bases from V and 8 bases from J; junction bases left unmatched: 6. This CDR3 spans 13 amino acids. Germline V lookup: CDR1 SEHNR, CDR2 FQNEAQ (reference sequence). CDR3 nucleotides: TGTGCCAGCAGTATCAGGGGGGCAGAAAAACTGTTTTTT. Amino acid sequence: CASSIRGAEKLFF. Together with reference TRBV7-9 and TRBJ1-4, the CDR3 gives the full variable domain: DTGVSQNPRHKITKRGQNVTFRCDPISEHNRLYWYRQTLGQGPEFLTYFQNEAQLEKSRLLSDRFSAERPKGSFSTLEIQRTEQGDSAMYLCASSIRGAEKLFFGSGTQLSVL.

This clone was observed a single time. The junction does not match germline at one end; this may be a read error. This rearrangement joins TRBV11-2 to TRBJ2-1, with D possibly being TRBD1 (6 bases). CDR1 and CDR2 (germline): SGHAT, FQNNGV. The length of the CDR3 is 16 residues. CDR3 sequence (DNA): TGTGCCAGCAGCTTAGATCGAACAGGGCTTTACAGTGAGCAGTTCTTC. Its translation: CASSLDRTGLYSEQFF.

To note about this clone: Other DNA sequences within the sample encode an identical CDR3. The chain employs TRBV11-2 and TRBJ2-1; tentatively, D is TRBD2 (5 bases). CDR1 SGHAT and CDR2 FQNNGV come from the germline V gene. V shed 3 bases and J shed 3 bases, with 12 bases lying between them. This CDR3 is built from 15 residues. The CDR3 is CASSLDGLSYNEQFF. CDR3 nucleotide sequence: TGTGCCAGCAGCTTGGATGGACTCAGCTACAATGAGCAGTTCTTC.

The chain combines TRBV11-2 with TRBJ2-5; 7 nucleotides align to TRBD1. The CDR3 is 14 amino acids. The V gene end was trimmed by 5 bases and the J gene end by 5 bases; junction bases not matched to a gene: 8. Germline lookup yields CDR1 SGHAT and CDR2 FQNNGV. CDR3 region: CASSRGQSAETQYF. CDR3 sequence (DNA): TGTGCCAGCAGCAGGGGACAGTCTGCTGAGACCCAGTACTTC.

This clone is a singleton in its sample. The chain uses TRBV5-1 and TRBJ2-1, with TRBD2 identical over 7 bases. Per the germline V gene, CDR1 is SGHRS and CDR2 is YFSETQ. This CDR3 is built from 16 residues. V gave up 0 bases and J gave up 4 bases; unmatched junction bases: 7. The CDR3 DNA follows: TGCGCCAGCAGCTTGGACGGCGGGAGCGGGTACAATGAGCAGTTCTTC. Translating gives CASSLDGGSGYNEQFF.

The CDR3 DNA sequence: TGTGCCAGCAGCTTCGAAAATTGGGGGCAAGAGACCCAGTACTTC. Residues: CASSFENWGQETQYF. The chain combines TRBV11-2 with TRBJ2-5; D could derive from TRBD1 or TRBD2 (5 bases each). This CDR3 contains 15 residues. Trimming pared 3 bases from V and 2 bases from J, leaving 13 bases between. Germline V gene lookup returns CDR1 SGHAT and CDR2 FQNNGV.

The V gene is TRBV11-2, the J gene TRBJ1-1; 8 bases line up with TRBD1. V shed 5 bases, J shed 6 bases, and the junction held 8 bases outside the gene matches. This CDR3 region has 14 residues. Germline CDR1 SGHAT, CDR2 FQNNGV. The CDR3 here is CASSTRQGPAEAFF. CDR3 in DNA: TGTGCCAGCAGCACCCGACAGGGGCCAGCTGAAGCTTTCTTT.

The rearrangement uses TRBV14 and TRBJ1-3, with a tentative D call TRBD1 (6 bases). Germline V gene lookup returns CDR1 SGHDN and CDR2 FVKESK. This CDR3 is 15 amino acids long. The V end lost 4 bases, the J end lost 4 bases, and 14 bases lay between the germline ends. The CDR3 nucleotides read TGTGCCAGCAGCCCCCGATTGACAGGCGGAAACACCATATATTTT. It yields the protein CASSPRLTGGNTIYF.

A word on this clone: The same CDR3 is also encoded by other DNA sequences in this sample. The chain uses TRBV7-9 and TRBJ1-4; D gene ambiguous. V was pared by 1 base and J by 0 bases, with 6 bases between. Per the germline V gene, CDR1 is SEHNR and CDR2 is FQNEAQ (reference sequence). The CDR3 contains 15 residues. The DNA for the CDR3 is TGTGCCAGCAGCTTAGGCGGAACAACTAATGAAAAACTGTTTTTT. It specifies CASSLGGTTNEKLFF.

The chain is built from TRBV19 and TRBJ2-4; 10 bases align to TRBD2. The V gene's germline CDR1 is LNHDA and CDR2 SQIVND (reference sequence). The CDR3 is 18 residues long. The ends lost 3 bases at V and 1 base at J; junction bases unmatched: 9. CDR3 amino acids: CASSIAASGSGAKNIQYF. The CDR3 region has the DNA TGTGCCAGTAGTATCGCGGCTAGCGGGAGTGGGGCCAAAAACATTCAGTACTTC.

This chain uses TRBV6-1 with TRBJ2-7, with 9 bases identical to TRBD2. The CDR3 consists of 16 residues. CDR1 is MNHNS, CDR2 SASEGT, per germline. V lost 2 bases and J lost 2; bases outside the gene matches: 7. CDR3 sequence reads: CASSEMVIAGAYEQYF. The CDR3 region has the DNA TGTGCCAGCAGTGAAATGGTGATAGCGGGGGCCTACGAGCAGTACTTC.

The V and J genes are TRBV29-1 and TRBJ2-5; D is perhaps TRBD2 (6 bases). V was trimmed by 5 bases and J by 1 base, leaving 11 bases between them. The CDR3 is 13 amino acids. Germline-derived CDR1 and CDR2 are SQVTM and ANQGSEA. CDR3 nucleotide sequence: TGCAGCGTTAAGGGGACTCTCCAAGAGACCCAGTACTTC. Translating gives CSVKGTLQETQYF.

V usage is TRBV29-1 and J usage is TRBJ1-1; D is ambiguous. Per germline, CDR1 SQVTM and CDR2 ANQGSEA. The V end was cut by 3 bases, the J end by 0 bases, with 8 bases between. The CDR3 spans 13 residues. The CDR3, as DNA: TGCAGCGTTGAGCAGAGAATGAACACTGAAGCTTTCTTT. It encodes CSVEQRMNTEAFF.

The CDR3 coding sequence is TGCGCCAGCAGCCAAGAACAGGGGGTTAATTCACCCCTCCACTTT. Translated: CASSQEQGVNSPLHF. V gene TRBV4-1 combines with J gene TRBJ1-6, with 8 nucleotides matching TRBD1. This CDR3 is 15 amino acids long. After removal of 0 bases from V and 6 bases from J, the junction contained 1 base not matched to a gene. Looked up from germline, CDR1 is MGHRA and CDR2 is YSYEKL.

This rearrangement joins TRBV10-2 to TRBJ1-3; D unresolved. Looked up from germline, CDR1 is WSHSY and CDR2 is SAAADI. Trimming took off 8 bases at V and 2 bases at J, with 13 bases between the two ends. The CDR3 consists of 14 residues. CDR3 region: CASCPGIPGNTIYF. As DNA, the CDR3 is TGCGCCAGCTGCCCCGGGATTCCTGGAAACACCATATATTTT.

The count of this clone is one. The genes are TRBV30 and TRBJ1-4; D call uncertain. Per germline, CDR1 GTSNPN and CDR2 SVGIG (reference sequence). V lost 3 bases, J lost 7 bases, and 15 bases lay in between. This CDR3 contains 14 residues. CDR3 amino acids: CAWRMAGSAEKLFF. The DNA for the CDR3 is TGTGCCTGGAGAATGGCGGGTTCAGCTGAAAAACTGTTTTTT.

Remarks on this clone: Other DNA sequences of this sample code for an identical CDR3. CDR3 bases: TGTGCCTGGACAGGGGACATGAACACTGAAGCTTTCTTT. Translation: CAWTGDMNTEAFF. The chain has TRBV30 and TRBJ1-1, with a weak D call TRBD1 (6 bases). This CDR3 has 13 residues. Germline loops: CDR1 GTSNPN, CDR2 SVGIG (reference sequence). Trimming cost V 4 bases and J 0 bases, with 9 bases left between them.

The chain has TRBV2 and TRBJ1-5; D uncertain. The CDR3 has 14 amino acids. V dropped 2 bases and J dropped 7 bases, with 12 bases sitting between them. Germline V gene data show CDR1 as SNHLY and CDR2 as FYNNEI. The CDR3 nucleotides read TGTGCCAGCAGTGAATCCAACGAAGCACAGCCCCAGCATTTT. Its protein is CASSESNEAQPQHF.

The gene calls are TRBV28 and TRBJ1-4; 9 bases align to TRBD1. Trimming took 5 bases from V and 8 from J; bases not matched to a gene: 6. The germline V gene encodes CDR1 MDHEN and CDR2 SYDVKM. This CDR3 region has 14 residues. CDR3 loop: CASSHRTGDEKLFF. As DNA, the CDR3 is TGTGCCAGCAGTCACAGGACAGGGGACGAAAAACTGTTTTTT.

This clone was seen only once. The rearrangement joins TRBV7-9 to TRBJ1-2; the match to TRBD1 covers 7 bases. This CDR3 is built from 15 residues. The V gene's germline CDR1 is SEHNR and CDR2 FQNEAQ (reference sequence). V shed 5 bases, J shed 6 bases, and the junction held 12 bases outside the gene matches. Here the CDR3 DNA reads TGTGCCAGCAGCAGAACGGGACAGAACAAACATGGCTACACCTTC. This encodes CASSRTGQNKHGYTF.

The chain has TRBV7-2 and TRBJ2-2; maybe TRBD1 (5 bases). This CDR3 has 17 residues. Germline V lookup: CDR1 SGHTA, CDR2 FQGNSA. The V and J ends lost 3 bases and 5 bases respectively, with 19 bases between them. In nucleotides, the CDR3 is TGTGCCAGCAGCTTGCAGCCCCCAGGGAAGAAGACCGGGGAGCTGTTTTTT. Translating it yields CASSLQPPGKKTGELFF.

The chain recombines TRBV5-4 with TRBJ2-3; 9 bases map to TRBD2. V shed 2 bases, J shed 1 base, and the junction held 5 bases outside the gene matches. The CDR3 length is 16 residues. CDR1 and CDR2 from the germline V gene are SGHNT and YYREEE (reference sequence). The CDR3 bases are TGTGCCAGCAGCTTCCGGACTAGCGATGGCACAGATACGCAGTATTTT. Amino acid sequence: CASSFRTSDGTDTQYF.

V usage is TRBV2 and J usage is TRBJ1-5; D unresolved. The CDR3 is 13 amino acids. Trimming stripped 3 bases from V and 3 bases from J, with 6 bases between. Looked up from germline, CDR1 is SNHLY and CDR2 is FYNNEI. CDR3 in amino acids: CASSEFLNQPQHF. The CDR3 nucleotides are TGTGCCAGCAGTGAGTTCCTCAATCAGCCCCAGCATTTT.

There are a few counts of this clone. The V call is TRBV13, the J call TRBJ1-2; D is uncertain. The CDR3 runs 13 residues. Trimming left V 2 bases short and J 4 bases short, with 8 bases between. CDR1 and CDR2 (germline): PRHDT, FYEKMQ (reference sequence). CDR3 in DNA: TGTGCCAGCAGCTTATTGCAGTCCTATGGCTACACCTTC. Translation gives CASSLLQSYGYTF.

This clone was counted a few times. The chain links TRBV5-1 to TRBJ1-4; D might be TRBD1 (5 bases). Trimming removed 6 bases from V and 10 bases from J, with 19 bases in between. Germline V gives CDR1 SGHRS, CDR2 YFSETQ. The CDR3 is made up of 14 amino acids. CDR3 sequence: CASIDSPNGGKLFF. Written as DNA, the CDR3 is TGCGCCAGCATAGACAGCCCGAATGGGGGAAAACTGTTTTTT.

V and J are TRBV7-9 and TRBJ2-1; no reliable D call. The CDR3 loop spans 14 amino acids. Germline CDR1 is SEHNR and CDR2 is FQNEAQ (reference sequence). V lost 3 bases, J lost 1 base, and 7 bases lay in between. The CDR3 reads CASSFSQSYNEQFF. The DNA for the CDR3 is TGTGCCAGCAGCTTTTCCCAGTCCTACAATGAGCAGTTCTTC.

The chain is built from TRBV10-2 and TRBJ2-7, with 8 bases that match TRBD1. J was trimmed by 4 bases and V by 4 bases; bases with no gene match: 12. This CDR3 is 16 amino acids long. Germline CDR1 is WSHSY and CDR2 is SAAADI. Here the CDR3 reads CASSGYWTGSLYEQYF. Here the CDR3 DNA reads TGCGCCAGCAGTGGGTATTGGACAGGGAGCCTTTACGAGCAGTACTTC.

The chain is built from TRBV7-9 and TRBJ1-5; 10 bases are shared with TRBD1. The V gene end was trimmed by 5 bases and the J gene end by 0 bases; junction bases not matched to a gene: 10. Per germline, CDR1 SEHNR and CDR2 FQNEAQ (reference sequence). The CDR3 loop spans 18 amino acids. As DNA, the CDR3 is TGTGCCAGCAGCCGACCCGGGACAGGGGTTAGTAGCAATCAGCCCCAGCATTTT. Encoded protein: CASSRPGTGVSSNQPQHF.

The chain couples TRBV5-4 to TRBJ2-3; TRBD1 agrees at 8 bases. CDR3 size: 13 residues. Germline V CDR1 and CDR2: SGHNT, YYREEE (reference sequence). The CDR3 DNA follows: TGTGTCCTTGGCAGGGGGCACCAGAATACGCAGTATTTT. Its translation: CVLGRGHQNTQYF.

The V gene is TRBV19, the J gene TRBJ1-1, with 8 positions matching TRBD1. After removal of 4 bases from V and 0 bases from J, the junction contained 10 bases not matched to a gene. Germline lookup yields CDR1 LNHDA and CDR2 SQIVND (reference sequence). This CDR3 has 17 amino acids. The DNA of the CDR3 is TGTGCCAGTAGTACGGTCCGGGACAGGATCATGAACACTGAAGCTTTCTTT. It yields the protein CASSTVRDRIMNTEAFF.